Reported below is one T cell receptor (beta chain). This sample is part of a study of blood T cell repertoires in COVID-19. At the level of the study: COVID-19 samples, acute and convalescent, were from the United States, Italy and Spain. Sources were T cells, B-cell-depleted T cells, or PBMCs; the material itself was cDNA or gDNA.

Original handling: Amplified reference gene primers provided the basis for estimating nucleated cell counts. The data were produced by immunoSEQ multiplex PCR, yet TCRdb's version contains in-frame clones alone and is incomplete. That table gives V, J and clone size, and the DNA gave D and trimming. The profile covers 200,000 or so clones, with over 80% appearing a single time and roughly 3% taken by the ten largest. The Seattle patients joined while their infection was active and were tracked longitudinally afterward. Germline CDR1 and CDR2: SGHTA and FQGTGA. The CDR3 consists of 14 residues. Trimming pared 0 bases from V and 5 bases from J, leaving 7 bases between.

The sequenced sample was peripheral blood. This receptor was identified in a man between 25 and 39 years old with COVID-19, enrolled during active disease. The chain carries TRBV7-3 and TRBJ2-2; D is unclear. The CDR3 DNA is TGTGCCAGCAGCTTAACTGATCAGACCGGGGAGCTGTTTTTT. It is translated as CASSLTDQTGELFF.